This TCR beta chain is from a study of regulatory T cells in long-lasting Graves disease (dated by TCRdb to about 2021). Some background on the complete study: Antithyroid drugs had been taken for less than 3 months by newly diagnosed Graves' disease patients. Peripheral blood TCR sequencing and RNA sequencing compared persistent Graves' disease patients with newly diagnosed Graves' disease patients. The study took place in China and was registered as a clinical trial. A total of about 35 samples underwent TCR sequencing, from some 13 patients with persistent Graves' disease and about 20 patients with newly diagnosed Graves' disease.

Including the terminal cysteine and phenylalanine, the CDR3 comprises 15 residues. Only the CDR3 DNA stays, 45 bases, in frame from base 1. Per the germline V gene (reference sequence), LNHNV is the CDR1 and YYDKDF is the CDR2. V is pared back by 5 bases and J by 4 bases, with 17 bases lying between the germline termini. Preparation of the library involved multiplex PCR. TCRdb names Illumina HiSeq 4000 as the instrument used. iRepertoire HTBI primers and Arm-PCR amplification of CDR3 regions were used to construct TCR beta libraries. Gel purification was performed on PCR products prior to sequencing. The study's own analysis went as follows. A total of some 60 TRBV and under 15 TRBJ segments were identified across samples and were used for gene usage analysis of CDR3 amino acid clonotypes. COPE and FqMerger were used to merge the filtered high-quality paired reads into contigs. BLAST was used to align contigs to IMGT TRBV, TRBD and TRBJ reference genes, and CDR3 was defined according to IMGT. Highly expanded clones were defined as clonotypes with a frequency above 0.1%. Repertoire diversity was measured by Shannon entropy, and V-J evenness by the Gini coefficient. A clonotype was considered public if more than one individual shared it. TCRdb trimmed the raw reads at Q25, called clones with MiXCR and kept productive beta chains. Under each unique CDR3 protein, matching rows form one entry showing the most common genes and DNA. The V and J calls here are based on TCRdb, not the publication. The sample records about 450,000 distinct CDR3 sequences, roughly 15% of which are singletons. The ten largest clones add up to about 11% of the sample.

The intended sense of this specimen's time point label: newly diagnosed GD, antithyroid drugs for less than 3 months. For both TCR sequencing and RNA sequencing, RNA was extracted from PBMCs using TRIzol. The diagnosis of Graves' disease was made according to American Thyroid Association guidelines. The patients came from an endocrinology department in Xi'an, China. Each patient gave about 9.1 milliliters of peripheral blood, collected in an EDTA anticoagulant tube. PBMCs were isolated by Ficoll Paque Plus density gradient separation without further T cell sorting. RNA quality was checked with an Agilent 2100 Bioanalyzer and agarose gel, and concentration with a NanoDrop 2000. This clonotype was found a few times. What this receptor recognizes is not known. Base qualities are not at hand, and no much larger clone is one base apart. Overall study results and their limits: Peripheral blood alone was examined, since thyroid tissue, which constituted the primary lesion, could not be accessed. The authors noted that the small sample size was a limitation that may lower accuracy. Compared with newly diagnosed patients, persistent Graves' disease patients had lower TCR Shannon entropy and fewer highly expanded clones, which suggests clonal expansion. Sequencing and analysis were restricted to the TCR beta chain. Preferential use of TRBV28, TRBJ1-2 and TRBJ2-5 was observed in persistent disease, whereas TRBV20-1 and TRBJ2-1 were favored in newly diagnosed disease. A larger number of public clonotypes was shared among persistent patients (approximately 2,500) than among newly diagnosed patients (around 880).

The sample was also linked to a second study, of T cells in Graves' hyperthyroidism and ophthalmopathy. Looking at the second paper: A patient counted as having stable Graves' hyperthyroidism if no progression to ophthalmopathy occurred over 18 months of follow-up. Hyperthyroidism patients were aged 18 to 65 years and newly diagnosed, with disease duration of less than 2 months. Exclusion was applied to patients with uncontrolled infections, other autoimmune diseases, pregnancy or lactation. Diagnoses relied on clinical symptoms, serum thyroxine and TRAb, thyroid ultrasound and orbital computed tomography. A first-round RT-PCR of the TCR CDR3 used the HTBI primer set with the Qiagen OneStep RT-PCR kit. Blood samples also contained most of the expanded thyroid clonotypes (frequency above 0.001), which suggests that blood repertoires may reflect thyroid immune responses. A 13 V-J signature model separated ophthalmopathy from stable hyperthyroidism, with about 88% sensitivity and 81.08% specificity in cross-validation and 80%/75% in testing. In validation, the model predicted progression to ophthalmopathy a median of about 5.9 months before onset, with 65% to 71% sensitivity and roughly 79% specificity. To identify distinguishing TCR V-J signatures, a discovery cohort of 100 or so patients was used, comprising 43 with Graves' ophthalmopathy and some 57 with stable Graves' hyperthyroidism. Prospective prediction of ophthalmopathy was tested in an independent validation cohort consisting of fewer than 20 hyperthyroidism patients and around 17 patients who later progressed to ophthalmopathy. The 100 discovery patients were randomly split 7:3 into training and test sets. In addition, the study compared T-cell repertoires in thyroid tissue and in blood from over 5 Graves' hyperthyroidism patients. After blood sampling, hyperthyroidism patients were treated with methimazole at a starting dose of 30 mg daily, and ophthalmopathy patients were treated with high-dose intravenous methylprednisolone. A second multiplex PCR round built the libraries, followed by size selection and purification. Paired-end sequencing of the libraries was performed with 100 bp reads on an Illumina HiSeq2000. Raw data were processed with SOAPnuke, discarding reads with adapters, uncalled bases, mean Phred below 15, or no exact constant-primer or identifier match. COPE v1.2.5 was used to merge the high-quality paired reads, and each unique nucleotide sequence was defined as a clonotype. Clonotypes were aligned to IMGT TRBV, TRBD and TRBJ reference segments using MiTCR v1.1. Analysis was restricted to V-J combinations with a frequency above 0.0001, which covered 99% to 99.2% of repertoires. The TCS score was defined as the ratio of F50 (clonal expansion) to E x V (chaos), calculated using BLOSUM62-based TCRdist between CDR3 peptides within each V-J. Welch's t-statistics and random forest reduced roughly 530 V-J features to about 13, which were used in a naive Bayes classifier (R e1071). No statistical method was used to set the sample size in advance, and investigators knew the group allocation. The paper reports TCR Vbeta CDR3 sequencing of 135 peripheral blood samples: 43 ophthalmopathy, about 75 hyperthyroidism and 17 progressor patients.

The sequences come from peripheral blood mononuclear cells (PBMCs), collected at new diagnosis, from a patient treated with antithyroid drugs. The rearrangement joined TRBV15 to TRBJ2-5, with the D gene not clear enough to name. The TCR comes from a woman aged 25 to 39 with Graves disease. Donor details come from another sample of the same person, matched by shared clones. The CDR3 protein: CATSDGSSGRETQYF. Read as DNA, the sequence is TGTGCCACCAGCGATGGGTCCAGTGGCCGAGAGACCCAGTACTTC. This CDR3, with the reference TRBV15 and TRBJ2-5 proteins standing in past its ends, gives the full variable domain DAMVIQNPRYQVTQFGKPVTLSCSQTLNHNVMYWYQQKSSQAPKLLFHYYDKDFNNEADTPDNFQSRRPNTSFCFLDIRSPGLGDTAMYLCATSDGSSGRETQYFGPGTRLLVL.